This T cell receptor (beta chain) was identified during a study of T cell responses to AZD1222 COVID-19 vaccine. Regarding the study as a whole: Spike-specific TCR breadth and depth both grew after two AZD1222 doses. Donor demographics were predominantly white British with a female majority; clonal diversity may be underestimated. Nearly half of spike-specific TCRs reportedly go after variant regions that carry no mutations.

The CDR3 covers 14 residues. With 4 bases removed from V and 6 bases from J, the gap between germline ends came to 16 bases. CDR1 KGHSY and CDR2 FQNENV come from the germline V gene. As concerns this clone: Antigen unknown.

This table comes from immunoSEQ multiplex PCR, and its TCRdb copy is limited to in-frame clones, with some not included. Found here are 90,000 to 110,000 clones, approximately 90% of them singletons; the top ten hold around a tenth. The chain is built from TRBV16 and TRBJ2-7; D is uncertain. This sequence was found in an adult in good health. The sample was peripheral blood, taken on day 0 of AZD1222 vaccination. CDR3 DNA: TGTGCCAGCAGCCCCAGCTCTCCTATGGGCGAGCAGTACTTC. Translated: CASSPSSPMGEQYF.